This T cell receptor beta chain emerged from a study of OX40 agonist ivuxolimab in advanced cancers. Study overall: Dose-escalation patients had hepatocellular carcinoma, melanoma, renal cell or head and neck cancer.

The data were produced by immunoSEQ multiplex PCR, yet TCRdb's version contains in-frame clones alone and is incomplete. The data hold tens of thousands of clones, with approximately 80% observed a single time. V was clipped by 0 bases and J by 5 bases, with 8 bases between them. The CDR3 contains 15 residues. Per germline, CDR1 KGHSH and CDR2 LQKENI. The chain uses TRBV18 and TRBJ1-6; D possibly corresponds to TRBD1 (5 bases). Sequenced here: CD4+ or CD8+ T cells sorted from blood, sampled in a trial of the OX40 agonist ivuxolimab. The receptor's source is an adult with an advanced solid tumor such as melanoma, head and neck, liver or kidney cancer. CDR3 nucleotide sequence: TGTGCCAGCTCACCACCGGGGGGGGATAATTCACCCCTCCACTTT. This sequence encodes CASSPPGGDNSPLHF.